Given below is one TCR beta chain in context. This sample is drawn from a study of human versus mouse CDR3 diversity and MHC coevolution. This CDR3 is 13 amino acids long. CDR1 KGHSH and CDR2 LQKENI come from the germline V gene. V was cut by 5 bases and J by 5 bases, with 13 bases left in between. TCRdb keeps only in-frame clones here, not all; method: immunoSEQ multiplex PCR. Here the sample spans around 59,000 clones, about 94% being singletons. V gene TRBV18 combines with J gene TRBJ2-7, with unresolved D. This receptor was obtained from a person between 55 and 69 years old in good health. Sequencing was done on a sample of naive CD4+ T cells from blood. The subset denotes: CD45RO-negative CD62L-positive naive CD4 T cells. CDR3: CASSTTQFDEQYF. For the CDR3, the DNA is TGTGCCAGCTCAACCACCCAGTTTGACGAGCAGTACTTC.